A selection of T cell receptor beta chains follows, all from one sample in a study of blood T cell repertoires in COVID-19. This table comes from immunoSEQ multiplex PCR, and its TCRdb copy is limited to in-frame clones, with some not included. Of over 85,000 clones listed, 80% to 90% are singletons. Sequenced material: peripheral blood. These receptors all come from a human donor in a cohort sampled during active COVID-19. Each CDR3 is given with its conserved first and last residue. D genes are given only for firm matches. For some rows the clone size is stated as once, few or many, or as a class when expanded; others skip it.

J gene: TRBJ2-5
D gene: NA
clone size: NA
V gene: TRBV5-1
CDR3 DNA: TGCGCCAGCAGCCCAGGGGGGCTTAAAGAGACCCAGTACTTC
CDR3 protein: CASSPGGLKETQYF

J gene: TRBJ2-1
D gene: NA
clone size: once
V gene: TRBV19
CDR3 DNA: TGTGCCAGTAGTATCCTGCGGTCGGGTGATTACAATGAGCAGTTCTTC
CDR3 protein: CASSILRSGDYNEQFF

J gene: TRBJ2-3
D gene: NA
clone size: once
V gene: TRBV29-1
CDR3 DNA: TGCAGCTTGAAAGGGGTGGGTTCAGATACGCAGTATTTT
CDR3 protein: CSLKGVGSDTQYF

J gene: TRBJ1-4
D gene: TRBD1
clone size: NA
V gene: TRBV2
CDR3 DNA: TGTGCCAGCACCCTGACAGGGGTCGGGCAACTGTTTTTT
CDR3 protein: CASTLTGVGQLFF

J gene: TRBJ1-2
D gene: TRBD1
clone size: once
V gene: TRBV2
CDR3 DNA: TGTGCCACCTCGCTGACAGGGGGGAGAGGTGGCTACACCTTC
CDR3 protein: CATSLTGGRGGYTF

J gene: TRBJ1-3
D gene: TRBD1
clone size: NA
V gene: TRBV10-3
CDR3 DNA: TGTGCCATCTCAGGGGGGAACACCATATATTTT
CDR3 protein: CAISGGNTIYF

J gene: TRBJ1-2
D gene: NA
clone size: NA
V gene: TRBV2
CDR3 DNA: TGTGCCAGCATGGCAGGGTATGACTATGGCTACACCTTC
CDR3 protein: CASMAGYDYGYTF

J gene: TRBJ2-3
D gene: TRBD1
clone size: NA
V gene: TRBV11-2
CDR3 DNA: TGTGCCAGCAGCAGGGACAGACTCACAGATACGCAGTATTTT
CDR3 protein: CASSRDRLTDTQYF

J gene: TRBJ1-5
D gene: NA
clone size: NA
V gene: TRBV23-1
CDR3 DNA: TGCGCCAGCAGTCCGTCGTGCCGGGAAGGTGGTCAGCCCCAGCATTTT
CDR3 protein: CASSPSCREGGQPQHF

J gene: TRBJ2-2
D gene: NA
clone size: NA
V gene: TRBV10-3
CDR3 DNA: TGTGCCATCAGTGAGTCAGGGGACACCGGGGAGCTGTTTTTT
CDR3 protein: CAISESGDTGELFF

J gene: TRBJ1-5
D gene: TRBD1
clone size: NA
V gene: TRBV6-5
CDR3 DNA: TGTGCCAGCAGTTACAGGGGGCCGCCGTCAGAGCCCCAGCATTTT
CDR3 protein: CASSYRGPPSEPQHF

J gene: TRBJ1-2
D gene: NA
clone size: NA
V gene: TRBV19
CDR3 DNA: TGTGCCAGTAGTATAGCACTGGACTATGGCTACACCTTC
CDR3 protein: CASSIALDYGYTF

J gene: TRBJ2-3
D gene: TRBD1
clone size: once
V gene: TRBV27
CDR3 DNA: TGTGCCAGCAGTTTGACAGGGCTCACAGATACGCAGTATTTT
CDR3 protein: CASSLTGLTDTQYF